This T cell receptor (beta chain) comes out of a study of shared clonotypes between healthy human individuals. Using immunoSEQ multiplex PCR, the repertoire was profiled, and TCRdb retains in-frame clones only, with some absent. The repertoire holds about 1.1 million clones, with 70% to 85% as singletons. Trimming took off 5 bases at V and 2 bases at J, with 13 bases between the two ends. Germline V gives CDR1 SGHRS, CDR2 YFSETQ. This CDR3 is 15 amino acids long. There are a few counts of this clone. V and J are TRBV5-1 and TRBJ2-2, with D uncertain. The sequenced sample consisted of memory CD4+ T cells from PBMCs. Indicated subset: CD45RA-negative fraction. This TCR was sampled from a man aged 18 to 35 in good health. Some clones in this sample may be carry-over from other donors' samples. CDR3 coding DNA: TGCGCCAGCAGACTTCAAACAGCAAACACCGGGGAGCTGTTTTTT. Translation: CASRLQTANTGELFF.